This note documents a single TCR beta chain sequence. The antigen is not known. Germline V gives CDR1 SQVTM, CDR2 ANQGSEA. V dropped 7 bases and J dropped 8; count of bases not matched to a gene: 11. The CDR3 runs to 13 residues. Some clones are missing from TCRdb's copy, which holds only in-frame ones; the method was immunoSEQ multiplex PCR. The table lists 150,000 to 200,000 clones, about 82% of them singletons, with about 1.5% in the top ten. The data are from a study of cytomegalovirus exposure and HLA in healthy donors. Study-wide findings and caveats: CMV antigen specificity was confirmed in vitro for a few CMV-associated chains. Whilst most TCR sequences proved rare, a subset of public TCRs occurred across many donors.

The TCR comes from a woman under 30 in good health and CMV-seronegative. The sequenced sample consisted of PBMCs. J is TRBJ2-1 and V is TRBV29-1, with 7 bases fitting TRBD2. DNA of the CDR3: TGCAGCGCTTATGGGGGGAGGGAGGATGAGCAGTTCTTC. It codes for CSAYGGREDEQFF.